This TCR beta chain was identified in a study of T cell responses to AZD1222 COVID-19 vaccine. Findings and caveats of the study: Vaccine-associated CD4 TCRs ranged over spike, dominating at 160-218 and 743-854. Baseline testing showed seropositivity in only six AZD1222 recipients. With two AZD1222 doses given, Spike-specific TCR breadth and depth both rose. Repertoire sampling happened only post peak T cell response.

Between the trimmed V and J ends, which lost 3 bases and 4 bases, there was a span of 12 bases. The CDR3 loop spans 14 amino acids. Germline-derived CDR1 and CDR2 are LNHDA and SQIVND (reference sequence). Using immunoSEQ multiplex PCR, the repertoire was profiled, and TCRdb retains in-frame clones only, with some absent. Of about 150,000 clones in the sample, about 92% were seen once. Comment on this clone: Its antigen is unidentified.

Sequenced material: peripheral blood, taken on day 0 of AZD1222 vaccination. The origin of this receptor is an adult in good health. The chain is built from TRBV19 and TRBJ2-5; D unclear. The CDR3 reads CASSILGLGETQYF. Written as DNA, the CDR3 is TGTGCCAGTAGTATTTTGGGTTTAGGAGAGACCCAGTACTTC.